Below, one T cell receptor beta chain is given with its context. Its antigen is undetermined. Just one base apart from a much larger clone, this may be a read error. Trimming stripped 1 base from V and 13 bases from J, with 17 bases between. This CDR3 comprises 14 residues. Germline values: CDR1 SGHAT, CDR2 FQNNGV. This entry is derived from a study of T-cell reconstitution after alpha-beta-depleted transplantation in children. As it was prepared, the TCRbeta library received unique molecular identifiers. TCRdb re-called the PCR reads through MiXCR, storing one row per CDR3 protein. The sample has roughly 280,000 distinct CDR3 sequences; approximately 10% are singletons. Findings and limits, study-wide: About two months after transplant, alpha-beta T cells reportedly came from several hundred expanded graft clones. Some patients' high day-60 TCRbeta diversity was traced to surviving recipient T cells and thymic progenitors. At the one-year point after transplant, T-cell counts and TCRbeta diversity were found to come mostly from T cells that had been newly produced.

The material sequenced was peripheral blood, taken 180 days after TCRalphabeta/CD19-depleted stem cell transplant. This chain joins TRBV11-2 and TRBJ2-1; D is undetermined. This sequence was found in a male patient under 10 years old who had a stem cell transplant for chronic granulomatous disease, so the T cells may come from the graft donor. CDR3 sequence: CASSLVHDGFIQFF. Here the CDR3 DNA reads TGTGCCAGCAGCTTAGTTCACGATGGCTTTATACAGTTCTTC.